This T cell receptor beta chain emerged from a study of Graves' ophthalmopathy and Graves' hyperthyroidism. TCR beta CDR3 amplification used RNA transcripts. Scientists carried out first-round RT-PCR using HTBI primers and then a second-round multiplex PCR. One entry per CDR3 protein, called by TCRdb with MiXCR from the multiplex PCR reads. Found here are some 360,000 distinct CDR3 sequences, approximately 18% of them singletons; the top ten hold around 2.4%. In this sample, this clonotype turned up many times. Its matching antigen is unknown. Certain patients were not enrolled. These were patients with other autoimmune diseases, uncontrolled infections, pregnancy or lactation. Whole-study findings and limits: Ophthalmopathy progression cases were predicted by the model with approximately 70% sensitivity and 72% to 80% specificity.

The CDR3 runs 13 residues. Trimming shortened V by 1 base and J by 10 bases, and 8 bases separated the two germline ends. The TCR comes from an adult woman with stable Graves' hyperthyroidism. Sequenced material: peripheral blood. This chain joins TRBV12-3 or TRBV12-4 and TRBJ1-6; D remains ambiguous. CDR3 DNA sequence: TGTGCCAGCAGTTTAGGTGTAGACTCACCCCTCCACTTT. Translation: CASSLGVDSPLHF.